The rows below give T cell receptor beta chains drawn from one sample of a study of cytomegalovirus exposure and HLA in healthy donors. Sequencing used immunoSEQ multiplex PCR; TCRdb keeps in-frame clones, though not all of them. The sample includes more than 150,000 clones, over 70% of them seen just once. What was sequenced was PBMCs. All receptors derive from a man aged 18-30 years in good health and CMV-seronegative. CDR3s include the opening cysteine and the closing phenylalanine or tryptophan.

j_gene	v_gene	CDR3aa
TRBJ1-1	TRBV5-5	CASSFTGVPGVSFF
TRBJ2-1	TRBV19	CASSILRTRRNEQFF
TRBJ2-7	TRBV6-5	CASSYRASDYEQYF
TRBJ1-5	TRBV10-2	CASSGNRDNQPQHF
TRBJ2-7	TRBV4-1	CASSQLLGPGGPYHEQYF
TRBJ2-7	TRBV7-9	CASSSGTRDEQYF
TRBJ1-2	TRBV7-9	CASSFRTDGYTF
TRBJ2-5	TRBV7-3	CASSPKPGLAGLETQYF
TRBJ2-3	TRBV7-6	CASSTTSGTGLLDTQYF
TRBJ2-3	TRBV9	CASSDRTTPTDTQYF
TRBJ2-5	TRBV11-3	CASSFRTNQETQYF
TRBJ2-7	TRBV7-6	CASSPGQGAYEQYF
TRBJ2-3	TRBV15	CATRAQSTDTQYF
TRBJ1-1	TRBV12-5	CASDSALGGGTEAFF
TRBJ1-6	TRBV5-8	CASSRRATANNSPLHF
TRBJ1-6	TRBV27	CASSSRDRSTPLHF
TRBJ2-1	TRBV10-3	CAISDQALRSEQFF
TRBJ2-6	TRBV2	CASSDARGANVLTF
TRBJ1-1	TRBV6-1	CASRTGGNTEAFF
TRBJ1-5	TRBV7-3	CASTISRGQGRNQPQHF
TRBJ2-7	TRBV6-5	CASSFQGPTYEQYF
TRBJ2-1	TRBV5-1	CASNTIAGGSSYKDEQFF
TRBJ1-2	TRBV7-9	CASSLVGTEDGYTF
TRBJ2-3	TRBV11-2	CASSLHRRTSLLDTQYF
TRBJ1-1	TRBV9	CASTRGGRLTDTEAFF
TRBJ2-1	TRBV4-1	CASSRTEFGEQFF
TRBJ2-7	TRBV7-8	CASSPIAYEQYF
TRBJ1-6	TRBV2	CASRATTPYRPLHF
TRBJ2-1	TRBV25-1	CASSSPSGTGGGEQFF
TRBJ1-2	TRBV7-9	CASSSRNRVPRGYTF
TRBJ2-1	TRBV9	CASSGGTRGDNEQFF
TRBJ2-2	TRBV10-1	CASTTDRGLPWNTGELFF
TRBJ2-7	TRBV21-1	CASSGASPYEQYF
TRBJ1-4	TRBV19	CASSIGTGSRKNEKLFF
TRBJ1-6	TRBV2	CASSKLPNFLNSPLHF
TRBJ2-5	TRBV27	CASSLIITTGQETQYF
TRBJ1-1	TRBV7-2	CASSPKTSRNTEAFF
TRBJ1-1	TRBV10-3	CAISEAGGYTEAFF
TRBJ2-5	TRBV30	CAWSRTSKVAQYF
TRBJ2-7	TRBV7-2	CASSRSGRGPYEQYF
TRBJ2-5	TRBV7-2	CASSLSPSGGQETQYF
TRBJ1-2	TRBV29-1	CSVGAGGSGYTF
TRBJ2-5	TRBV25-1	CASAGTEHDRETQYF
TRBJ1-1	TRBV5-1	CASSLVVRGTEAFF
TRBJ2-1	TRBV9	CASSSGVGTYNEQFF
TRBJ1-4	TRBV6-1	CASSRMTGIKEKLFF
TRBJ1-1	TRBV4-3	CASSQEARTGPGAFF
TRBJ1-2	TRBV28	CASSSGDTYGYTF
TRBJ1-3	TRBV5-4	CASSLWSSGNTIYF
TRBJ2-3	TRBV13	CASSLGTSGPEFTDTQYF
TRBJ2-7	TRBV4-3	CASSQDLSGGADEQYF
TRBJ1-4	TRBV7-6	CASSFGAGAGEKLFF
TRBJ2-1	TRBV2	CASSGASSGRAYEQFF
TRBJ1-4	TRBV6-1	CASSESPAGNEKLFF
TRBJ1-1	TRBV6-6	CASSYSGVVPEAFF
TRBJ1-3	TRBV6-1	CASSDPGEVGRNTIYF
TRBJ2-3	TRBV5-1	CASSLDRSTDTQYF
TRBJ2-1	TRBV5-1	CASNGQGPSVFF
TRBJ1-4	TRBV29-1	CSATQGFNEKLFF